This T cell receptor (beta chain) was documented in a study of shared clonotypes between healthy human individuals. For sorted subsets, 150 to 200 ng DNA per replicate equaled about 30,000 T cell genomes. The repertoire was sequenced with immunoSEQ multiplex PCR; TCRdb's copy has only in-frame clones and lacks some. The table lists approximately 530,000 clones, about 96% of them singletons. The split of CD4+ cells yielded CD45RA+ naive and CD45RA-negative memory subsets. A word on this clone: The antigen is not known.

Study results and limitations: Generally, estimated richness proved larger in naive subsets than it did in memory subsets. Donor scarcity curtailed the genetic and exposure-history diversity represented herein.

Input material: naive CD4+ T cells sorted from blood. Subset reported: CD45RA+ positively selected. This receptor was taken from a woman in her twenties or thirties in good health.

CDR3 sequence: CASSLWSQGMNTEAFF. As DNA, the CDR3 is TGTGCCAGCAGTTTATGGTCTCAGGGTATGAACACTGAAGCTTTCTTT. The chain links TRBV27 to TRBJ1-1; TRBD1 might be the D (5 bases). V was clipped by 1 base and J by 0 bases, with 12 bases between them. Germline V gene sequence: CDR1 MNHEY, CDR2 SMNVEV (reference sequence). The CDR3 spans 16 residues.